A single sample is the source of the 27 T cell receptor beta chains below, sequenced in a study of T-cell reconstitution after alpha-beta-depleted transplantation in children. Unique molecular identifiers were used in preparing the TCRbeta library. TCRdb analysed the PCR reads with MiXCR anew, one entry per CDR3 protein. The profile shows 200,000 to 250,000 distinct CDR3 sequences, roughly 9.1% of them singletons. Sequences were derived from PBMCs, mostly from graft donor cells, sampled 360 days after TCRalphabeta/CD19-depleted stem cell transplant. These receptors all come from a male patient under 10 years old who had a stem cell transplant for acute myeloid leukemia, so the T cells may come from the graft donor.

This clonotype was recorded many times. V and J are TRBV14 and TRBJ2-1; D possibly corresponds to TRBD1 (5 bases). The germline V gene has CDR1 SGHDN and CDR2 FVKESK. Trimming shortened V by 3 bases and J by 5 bases, and 11 bases separated the two germline ends. The CDR3 spans 14 residues. In nucleotides, the CDR3 is TGTGCCAGCAGCCATAGGACATGGGACAATGAGCAGTTCTTC. Translated: CASSHRTWDNEQFF.

The rearrangement uses TRBV4-1 and TRBJ2-1, with D uncertain. The CDR3 extends over 17 amino acids. Trimming took off 1 base at V and 2 bases at J, with 15 bases between the two ends. The germline gives CDR1 MGHRA, CDR2 YSYEKL. Here the CDR3 DNA reads TGCGCCAGCAGCCAAGGGTTAGCTCAAATGACCTACAATGAGCAGTTCTTC. This encodes CASSQGLAQMTYNEQFF.

The gene calls are TRBV6-6 and TRBJ2-1; 7 bases are a match to TRBD1. This CDR3 is 13 amino acids long. V was clipped by 0 bases and J by 7 bases; unmatched bases: 0. Germline assignment: CDR1 MNHNY and CDR2 SVGAGI (reference sequence). The chain's CDR3 is CASSYSRGNEQFF. DNA of the CDR3: TGTGCCAGCAGTTACTCCAGGGGGAATGAGCAGTTCTTC.

This clonotype was observed at least ten times. The genes are TRBV7-8 and TRBJ2-3; the match to TRBD2 covers 8 bases. From germline, CDR1 is SGHVS and CDR2 FQNEAQ. The CDR3 extends over 18 amino acids. With V trimmed by 0 bases and J by 4 bases, 12 bases remained unmatched. The CDR3 here is CASSLAVEASGSPDTQYF. In DNA, the CDR3 is TGTGCCAGCAGCTTAGCGGTAGAGGCTAGCGGGTCCCCAGATACGCAGTATTTT.

The rearrangement joins TRBV7-2 to TRBJ2-1, with 7 nucleotides matching TRBD2. The CDR3 loop spans 15 amino acids. Germline V gene lookup returns CDR1 SGHTA and CDR2 FQGNSA. V lost 5 bases to trimming and J lost 8 bases; unmatched junction nucleotides: 12. DNA for the CDR3: TGTGCCAGCAGCCCCGCTGGGAGGGAGTTCGATGAGCAGTTCTTC. Protein sequence: CASSPAGREFDEQFF. The variable domain in full, completed from reference TRBV7-2 and TRBJ2-1, reads GAGVSQSPSNKVTEKGKDVELRCDPISGHTALYWYRQSLGQGLEFLIYFQGNSAPDKSGLPSDRFSAERTGGSVSTLTIQRTQQEDSAVYLCASSPAGREFDEQFFGPGTRLTVL.

The sample holds a few counts of this clonotype. V usage is TRBV10-3 and J usage is TRBJ2-5; weak D call: TRBD1 (6 bases). Looked up from germline, CDR1 is ENHRY and CDR2 is SYGVKD. CDR3 length: 13 amino acids. Trimming took off 5 bases at V and 3 bases at J, with 10 bases between the two ends. The DNA for the CDR3 is TGTGCCATCAGTCTAGCAGGGGAAGAGACCCAGTACTTC. Amino acids: CAISLAGEETQYF.

V and J are TRBV30 and TRBJ1-2, with a possible D match to TRBD1 (5 bases). The ends were cut back, 1 base at V and 4 bases at J, with 10 bases in the middle. CDR1 is GTSNPN and CDR2 is SVGIG in the germline V gene (reference sequence). This CDR3 has 13 amino acids. The CDR3 sequence: CAWSATGVYGYTF. CDR3 DNA sequence: TGTGCCTGGAGTGCAACGGGGGTCTATGGCTACACCTTC.

The chain uses TRBV3-1 and TRBJ2-3; maybe TRBD2 (6 bases). Germline CDR1 reads LGHDT; CDR2 reads YNNKEL (reference sequence). There are 15 residues in the CDR3. The V end was cut by 1 base, the J end by 1 base, with 9 bases between. This CDR3 reads CASSQVQRGTDTQYF. The CDR3 DNA sequence: TGTGCCAGCAGCCAAGTACAGCGGGGCACAGATACGCAGTATTTT.

This clonotype was counted ten times or more. The rearrangement links TRBV15 to TRBJ2-1, with TRBD2 matching 7 bases. Germline V lookup: CDR1 LNHNV, CDR2 YYDKDF (reference sequence). With 6 bases clipped from V and 1 base from J, the junction kept 12 bases outside the gene matches. The CDR3 is 17 residues long. For the CDR3, the DNA is TGTGCCACCAGTCCGATCGGAAGCGGGAATTCCTACAATGAGCAGTTCTTC. Translating gives CATSPIGSGNSYNEQFF.

This clonotype was recorded a few times. The V call is TRBV7-9, the J call TRBJ2-3; the match to TRBD2 covers 10 bases. Germline V gene data show CDR1 as SEHNR and CDR2 as FQNEAQ (reference sequence). After removal of 4 bases from V and 5 bases from J, the junction contained 9 bases not matched to a gene. CDR3 size: 16 residues. The CDR3 DNA reads TGTGCCAGCAGCTCTCAACAGGGACTAGCGCGAGATACGCAGTATTTT. Translating gives CASSSQQGLARDTQYF. Together with reference TRBV7-9 and TRBJ2-3, the CDR3 gives the full variable domain: DTGVSQNPRHKITKRGQNVTFRCDPISEHNRLYWYRQTLGQGPEFLTYFQNEAQLEKSRLLSDRFSAERPKGSFSTLEIQRTEQGDSAMYLCASSSQQGLARDTQYFGPGTRLTVL.

This clonotype was observed many times. This rearrangement joins TRBV9 to TRBJ2-7; no definite D call. Trimming cost V 4 bases and J 0 bases, with 11 bases left between them. Germline assignment: CDR1 SGDLS and CDR2 YYNGEE. The CDR3 totals 14 residues. This chain's CDR3 is CASSTLGSSYEQYF. In nucleotides, the CDR3 is TGTGCCAGCAGCACCTTAGGGTCCTCCTACGAGCAGTACTTC.

This clonotype was observed many times. This chain links TRBV5-1 with TRBJ2-1; D remains ambiguous. CDR3 size: 15 residues. CDR1 SGHRS and CDR2 YFSETQ come from the germline V gene. Trimming removed 3 bases at V and 4 bases at J, with 14 bases between. Here the CDR3 reads CASSSVNPLYNEQFF. The CDR3, as DNA: TGCGCCAGCAGCTCGGTCAACCCCCTTTACAATGAGCAGTTCTTC.

This clonotype showed up just a few times. V gene TRBV20-1 combines with J gene TRBJ2-2, with TRBD2 matching over 11 bases. Germline V lookup: CDR1 DFQATT, CDR2 SNEGSKA (reference sequence). V lost 2 bases and J lost 5; bases outside the gene matches: 7. The CDR3 runs 16 residues. The CDR3 region has the DNA TGCAGTGCTAGATCCCCTAGCGGGAGGAAAACCGGGGAGCTGTTTTTT. Translation gives CSARSPSGRKTGELFF.

This clonotype occurred many times. The chain recombines TRBV29-1 with TRBJ2-1; 8 bases agree with TRBD2. Germline trimming cut 4 bases from V and 6 bases from J; bases unmatched to any gene: 14. Germline CDR1 SQVTM, CDR2 ANQGSEA. This CDR3 region has 16 residues. CDR3: CSVAYGGAPRSNEQFF. CDR3 DNA sequence: TGCAGCGTTGCTTACGGGGGGGCTCCGAGAAGCAATGAGCAGTTCTTC.

This clonotype was counted many times. This chain connects TRBV9 to TRBJ2-2, with D uncertain. The V gene's germline CDR1 is SGDLS and CDR2 YYNGEE. Trimming removed 4 bases from V and 7 bases from J, with 8 bases in between. CDR3 length equals 12 residues. The CDR3 reads CASSPGSGELFF. CDR3 sequence (DNA): TGTGCCAGCAGCCCGGGCAGCGGGGAGCTGTTTTTT.

This clonotype was seen many times. The V and J genes are TRBV4-3 and TRBJ2-3, with D maybe TRBD2 (5 bases). The germline gives CDR1 LGHNA, CDR2 YSLEER. The CDR3 runs 14 residues. Trimming stripped 0 bases from V and 4 bases from J, with 8 bases between. The CDR3 DNA sequence: TGCGCCAGCAGCCAAGATCTGGAGGCAGATACGCAGTATTTT. This translates into CASSQDLEADTQYF.

This chain links TRBV20-1 with TRBJ1-1; the D is unclear. V dropped 5 bases and J dropped 1 base, with 5 bases sitting between them. The CDR3 has 11 amino acids. Looked up from germline, CDR1 is DFQATT and CDR2 is SNEGSKA (reference sequence). CDR3 nucleotides: TGCAGTGCTCGGGCGAACACTGAAGCTTTCTTT. The encoded protein is CSARANTEAFF.

The chain recombines TRBV9 with TRBJ1-1, with D possibly being TRBD1 (6 bases). This CDR3 has 14 residues. With 0 bases removed from V and 8 bases from J, the gap between germline ends came to 14 bases. Germline-derived CDR1 and CDR2 are SGDLS and YYNGEE. In nucleotides, the CDR3 is TGTGCCAGCAGCGTAGCTGGGGGGGGGACAGAAGCTTTCTTT. It translates to CASSVAGGGTEAFF. Full variable domain (missing parts from reference TRBV9 and TRBJ1-1): DSGVTQTPKHLITATGQRVTLRCSPRSGDLSVYWYQQSLDQGLQFLIQYYNGEERAKGNILERFSAQQFPDLHSELNLSSLELGDSALYFCASSVAGGGTEAFFGQGTRLTVV.

This clonotype was seen a handful of times. The chain couples TRBV12-3 or TRBV12-4 to TRBJ1-2; possible D gene TRBD1, 6 bases. This CDR3 region has 16 residues. V lost 6 bases and J 4 bases, leaving 21 bases between the germline ends. The CDR3 region has the DNA TGTGCCAGCAGCCATTCGGGACAAAGGGGCCCCTATGGCTACACCTTC. Encoded protein: CASSHSGQRGPYGYTF.

The chain uses TRBV24-1 and TRBJ2-1; TRBD2 agrees at 9 bases. Germline V gene sequence: CDR1 KGHDR, CDR2 SFDVKD. CDR3 size: 16 residues. V lost 9 bases, J lost 10 bases, and 18 bases stayed unmatched. CDR3 DNA sequence: TGTGCCACCCTTTGGGCTAGCGGGACTGGAGTGATGGAGCAGTTCTTC. Amino acids: CATLWASGTGVMEQFF.

This clonotype was detected only a few times. V gene TRBV5-1 combines with J gene TRBJ2-1; no clear D. This CDR3 contains 13 residues. Germline CDR1 and CDR2: SGHRS and YFSETQ. V was shortened by 2 bases and J by 6 bases, with 9 bases between the two germline ends. The CDR3 DNA sequence: TGCGCCAGCAGCTTTAGGACGGGCAATGAGCAGTTCTTC. As protein: CASSFRTGNEQFF.

The chain uses TRBV7-9 and TRBJ1-1; weak D call: TRBD1 (5 bases). With 6 bases removed from V and 1 base from J, the gap between germline ends came to 15 bases. Per germline, CDR1 SEHNR and CDR2 FQNEAQ (reference sequence). The CDR3 contains 15 residues. CDR3 in DNA: TGTGCCAGCAGATCAAAGCGACAGACGAACACTGAAGCTTTCTTT. As protein: CASRSKRQTNTEAFF.

The chain recombines TRBV5-1 with TRBJ1-4; perhaps TRBD1 as D (5 bases). The CDR3 extends over 14 amino acids. V dropped 5 bases and J dropped 16 bases, with 24 bases sitting between them. In germline, CDR1 is SGHRS, CDR2 YFSETQ. DNA of the CDR3: TGCGCCAGCAGATGGGGATGGCAGGGAGAGGTTCAGTTTTTT. Translated, it gives CASRWGWQGEVQFF.

This clonotype has more than one count but fewer than ten. The V gene is TRBV6-1, the J gene TRBJ1-5; D is undetermined. Germline-derived CDR1 and CDR2 are MNHNS and SASEGT. The CDR3 runs to 14 residues. V was cut by 5 bases and J by 2 bases, with 10 bases left in between. CDR3 DNA sequence: TGTGCCAGCAGTCTCCTAGAGGGCAATCAGCCCCAGCATTTT. Its protein product is CASSLLEGNQPQHF.

This clonotype was counted ten times or more. V gene TRBV12-3 or TRBV12-4 combines with J gene TRBJ1-5; 7 nucleotides agree with TRBD1. V shed 3 bases, J shed 4 bases, and the junction held 6 bases outside the gene matches. The CDR3 sequence is 15 residues long. This CDR3 reads CASSFDRVGNQPQHF. As DNA, the CDR3 is TGTGCCAGCAGTTTCGACAGGGTAGGAAATCAGCCCCAGCATTTT.

This clonotype occurred a few times. The chain is built from TRBV10-3 and TRBJ1-1; the D is unclear. The ends were cut back, 5 bases at V and 3 bases at J, with 7 bases in the middle. Looked up from germline, CDR1 is ENHRY and CDR2 is SYGVKD. There are 12 residues in the CDR3. CDR3 sequence (DNA): TGTGCCATCAGTTTTGACGACACTGAAGCTTTCTTT. Protein sequence: CAISFDDTEAFF.

In its sample, this clonotype was seen many times. Relative to the germline gene, one junction end is altered; a read error may explain this. The rearrangement joins TRBV7-2 to TRBJ2-7, with D hard to call. This CDR3 region has 11 residues. In germline, CDR1 is SGHTA, CDR2 FQGNSA. The CDR3 nucleotides read TGTGCCAGCAGTTTAGTGGACGAGCAGTACTTC. Its protein is CASSLVDEQYF.